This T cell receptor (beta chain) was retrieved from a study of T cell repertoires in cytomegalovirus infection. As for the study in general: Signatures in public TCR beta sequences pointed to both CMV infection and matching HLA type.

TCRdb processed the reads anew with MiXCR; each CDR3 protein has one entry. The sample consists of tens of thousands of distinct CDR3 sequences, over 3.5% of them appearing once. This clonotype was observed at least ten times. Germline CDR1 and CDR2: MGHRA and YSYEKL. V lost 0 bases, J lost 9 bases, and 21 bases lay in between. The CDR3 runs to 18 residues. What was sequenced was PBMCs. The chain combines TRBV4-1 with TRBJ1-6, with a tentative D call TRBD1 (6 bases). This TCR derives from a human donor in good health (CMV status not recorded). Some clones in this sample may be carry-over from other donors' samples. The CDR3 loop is CASSQEKGRDIPPSPLHF. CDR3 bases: TGCGCCAGCAGCCAAGAAAAAGGCCGGGACATTCCCCCTTCACCCCTCCACTTT.